This T cell receptor beta chain was sequenced for a study of OX40 agonist ivuxolimab in advanced cancers. The wider study: The patients got ivuxolimab, which is an agonistic anti-OX40 (CD134) antibody.

CDR1 and CDR2 from the germline V gene are MNHEY and SMNVEV (reference sequence). Between the trimmed V and J ends, which lost 7 bases and 10 bases, there was a span of 17 bases. CDR3 length: 14 residues. The data were produced by immunoSEQ multiplex PCR, yet TCRdb's version contains in-frame clones alone and is incomplete. The sample holds more than 45,000 clones; around 82% are singletons and the top ten take about 3.8%. The material sequenced was CD4+ or CD8+ T cells sorted from blood, taken in a trial of the OX40 agonist ivuxolimab. This TCR was sampled from an adult with an advanced solid tumor such as melanoma, head and neck, liver or kidney cancer. The V and J genes are TRBV27 and TRBJ1-6, with D perhaps matching TRBD1 (5 bases). The CDR3 loop reads CASTTDTGRSPLHF. The DNA of the CDR3 is TGTGCCAGCACCACGGACACAGGTCGGTCACCCCTCCACTTT.